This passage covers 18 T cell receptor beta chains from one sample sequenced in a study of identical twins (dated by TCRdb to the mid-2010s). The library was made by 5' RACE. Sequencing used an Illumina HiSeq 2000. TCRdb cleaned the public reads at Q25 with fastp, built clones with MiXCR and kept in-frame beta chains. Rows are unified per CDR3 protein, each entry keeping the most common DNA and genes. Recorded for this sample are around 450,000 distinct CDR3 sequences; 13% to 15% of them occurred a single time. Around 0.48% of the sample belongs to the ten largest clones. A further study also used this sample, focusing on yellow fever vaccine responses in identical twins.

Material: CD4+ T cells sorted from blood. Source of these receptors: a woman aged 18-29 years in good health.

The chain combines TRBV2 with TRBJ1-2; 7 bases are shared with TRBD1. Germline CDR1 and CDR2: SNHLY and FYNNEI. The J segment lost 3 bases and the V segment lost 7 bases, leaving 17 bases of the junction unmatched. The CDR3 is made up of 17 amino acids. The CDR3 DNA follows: TGTGCCAGCACCCGGGACAGTGCGACAAGGATGGACTATGGCTACACCTTC. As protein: CASTRDSATRMDYGYTF.

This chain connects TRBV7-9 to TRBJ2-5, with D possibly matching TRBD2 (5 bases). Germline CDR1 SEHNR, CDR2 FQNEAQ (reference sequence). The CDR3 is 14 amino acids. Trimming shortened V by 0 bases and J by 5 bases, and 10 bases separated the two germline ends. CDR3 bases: TGTGCCAGCAGCTTAGCGAGGGCGTACGAGACCCAGTACTTC. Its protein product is CASSLARAYETQYF.

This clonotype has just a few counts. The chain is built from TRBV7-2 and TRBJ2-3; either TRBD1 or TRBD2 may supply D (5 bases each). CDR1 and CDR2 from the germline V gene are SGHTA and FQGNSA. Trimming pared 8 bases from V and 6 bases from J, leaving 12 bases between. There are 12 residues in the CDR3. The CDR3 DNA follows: TGTGCCAGCGACCTCGGGGCGGATACGCAGTATTTT. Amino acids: CASDLGADTQYF.

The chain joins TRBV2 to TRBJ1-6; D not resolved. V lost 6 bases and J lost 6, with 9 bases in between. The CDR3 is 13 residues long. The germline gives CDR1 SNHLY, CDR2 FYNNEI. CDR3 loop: CASSIDGNSPLHF. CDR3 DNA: TGTGCCAGCAGCATCGACGGTAATTCACCCCTCCACTTT.

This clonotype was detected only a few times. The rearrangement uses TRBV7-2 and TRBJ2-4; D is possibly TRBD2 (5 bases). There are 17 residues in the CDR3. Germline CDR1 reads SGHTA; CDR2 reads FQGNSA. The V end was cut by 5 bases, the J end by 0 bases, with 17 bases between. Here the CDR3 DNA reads TGTGCCAGCAGCCCCTCCGGGGTAGGGCTAGCCAAAAACATTCAGTACTTC. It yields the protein CASSPSGVGLAKNIQYF.

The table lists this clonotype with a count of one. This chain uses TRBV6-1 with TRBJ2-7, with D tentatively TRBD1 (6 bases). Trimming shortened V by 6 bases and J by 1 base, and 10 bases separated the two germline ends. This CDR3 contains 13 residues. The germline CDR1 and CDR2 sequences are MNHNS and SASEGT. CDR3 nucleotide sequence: TGTGCCAGCAGGGAACAGGGTTCCTACGAGCAGTACTTC. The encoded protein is CASREQGSYEQYF.

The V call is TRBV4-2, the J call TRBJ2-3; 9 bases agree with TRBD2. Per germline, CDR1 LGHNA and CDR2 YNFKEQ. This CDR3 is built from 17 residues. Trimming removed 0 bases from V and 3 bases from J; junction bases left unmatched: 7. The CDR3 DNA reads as TGTGCCAGCAGCCAAGATAGGGCTAGCGGGAAGACAGATACGCAGTATTTT. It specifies CASSQDRASGKTDTQYF.

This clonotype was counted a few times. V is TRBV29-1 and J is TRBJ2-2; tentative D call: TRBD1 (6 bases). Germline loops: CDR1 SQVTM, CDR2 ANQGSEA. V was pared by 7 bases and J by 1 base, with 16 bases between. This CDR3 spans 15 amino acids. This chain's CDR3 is CSASSRGLNTGELFF. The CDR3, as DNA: TGCAGCGCCTCTTCCAGGGGCCTGAACACCGGGGAGCTGTTTTTT.

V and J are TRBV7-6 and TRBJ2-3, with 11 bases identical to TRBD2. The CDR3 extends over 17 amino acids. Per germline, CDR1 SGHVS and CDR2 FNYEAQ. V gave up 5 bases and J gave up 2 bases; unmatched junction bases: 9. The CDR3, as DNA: TGTGCCAGCAGCCACGATAGCGGGGGGGGGTTCACAGATACGCAGTATTTT. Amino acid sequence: CASSHDSGGGFTDTQYF.

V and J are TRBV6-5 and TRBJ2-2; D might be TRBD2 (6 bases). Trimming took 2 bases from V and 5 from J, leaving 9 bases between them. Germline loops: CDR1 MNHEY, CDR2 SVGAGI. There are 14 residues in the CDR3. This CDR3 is CASSYGGLTGELFF. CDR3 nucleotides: TGTGCCAGCAGTTACGGGGGACTTACCGGGGAGCTGTTTTTT.

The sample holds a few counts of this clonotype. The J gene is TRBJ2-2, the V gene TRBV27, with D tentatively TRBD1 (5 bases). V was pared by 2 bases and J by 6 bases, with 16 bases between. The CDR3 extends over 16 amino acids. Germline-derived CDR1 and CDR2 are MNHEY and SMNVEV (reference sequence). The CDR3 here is CASSLPIGAGPGELFF. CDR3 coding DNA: TGTGCCAGCAGTTTACCGATAGGAGCAGGGCCCGGGGAGCTGTTTTTT.

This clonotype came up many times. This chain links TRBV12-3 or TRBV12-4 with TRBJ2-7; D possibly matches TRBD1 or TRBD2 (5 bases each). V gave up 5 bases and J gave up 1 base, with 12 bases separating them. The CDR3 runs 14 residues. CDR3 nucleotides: TGTGCCAGCAGTCTCCGGGGCCTATCCTACGAGCAGTACTTC. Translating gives CASSLRGLSYEQYF.

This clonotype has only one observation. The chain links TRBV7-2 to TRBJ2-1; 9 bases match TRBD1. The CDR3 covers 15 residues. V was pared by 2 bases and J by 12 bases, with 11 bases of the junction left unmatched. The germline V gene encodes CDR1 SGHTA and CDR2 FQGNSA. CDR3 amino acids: CASSLKETGGGRQFF. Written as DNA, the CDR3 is TGTGCCAGCAGCTTAAAAGAGACAGGGGGTGGCCGGCAGTTCTTC. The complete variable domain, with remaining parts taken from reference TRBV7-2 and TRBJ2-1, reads GAGVSQSPSNKVTEKGKDVELRCDPISGHTALYWYRQSLGQGLEFLIYFQGNSAPDKSGLPSDRFSAERTGGSVSTLTIQRTQQEDSAVYLCASSLKETGGGRQFFGPGTRLTVL.

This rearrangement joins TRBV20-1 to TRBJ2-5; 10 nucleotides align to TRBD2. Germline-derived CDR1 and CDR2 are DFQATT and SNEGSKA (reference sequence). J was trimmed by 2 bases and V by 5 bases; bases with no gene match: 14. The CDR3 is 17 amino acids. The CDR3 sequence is CSAERTSGFTTQETQYF. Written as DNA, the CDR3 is TGCAGTGCTGAGCGGACTAGCGGATTTACTACACAAGAGACCCAGTACTTC.

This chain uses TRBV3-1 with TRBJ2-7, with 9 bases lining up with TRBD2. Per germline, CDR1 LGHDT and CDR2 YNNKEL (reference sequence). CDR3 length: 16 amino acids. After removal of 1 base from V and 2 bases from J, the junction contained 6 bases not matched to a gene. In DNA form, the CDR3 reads TGTGCCAGCAGCCAAGGGTCGGCGGGGGGGACCTACGAGCAGTACTTC. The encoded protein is CASSQGSAGGTYEQYF.

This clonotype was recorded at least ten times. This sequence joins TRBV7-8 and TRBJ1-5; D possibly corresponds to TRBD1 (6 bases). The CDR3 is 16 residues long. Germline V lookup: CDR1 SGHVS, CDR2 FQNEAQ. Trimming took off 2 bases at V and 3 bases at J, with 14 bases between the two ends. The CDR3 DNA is TGTGCCAGCAGCTTAAGACAGGTGCAGGTCAATCAGCCCCAGCATTTT. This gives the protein CASSLRQVQVNQPQHF.

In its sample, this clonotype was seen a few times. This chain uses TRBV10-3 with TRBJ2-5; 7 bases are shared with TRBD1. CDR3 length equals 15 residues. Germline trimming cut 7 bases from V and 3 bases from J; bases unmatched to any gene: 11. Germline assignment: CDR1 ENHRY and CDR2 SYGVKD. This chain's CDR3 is CAITLSGQKKETQYF. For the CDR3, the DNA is TGTGCCATCACTCTCTCGGGACAGAAAAAAGAGACCCAGTACTTC.

The chain's CDR3 is CASRRTASSETQYF. The CDR3 region has the DNA TGTGCCAGCAGGAGGACGGCCTCCTCTGAGACCCAGTACTTC. V is TRBV6-1 and J is TRBJ2-5, with D hard to call. The CDR3 covers 14 residues. V was cut by 6 bases and J by 5 bases, with 16 bases left in between. Germline CDR1 reads MNHNS; CDR2 reads SASEGT.